These 10 T cell receptor beta chains were all obtained from the same sample, sequenced in a study of patients and donors after allogeneic stem cell transplantation. TCRdb redid the calling of the RT-PCR reads with MiXCR, one entry per CDR3 protein. Among 90,000 to 120,000 distinct CDR3 sequences listed, 35% were seen once. Sequencing was performed on blood, either unsorted or a sorted T cell fraction (not recorded which). These receptors originate from a human donor who was either an allogeneic HSCT recipient or a stem cell or donor lymphocyte infusion donor (not recorded which). It is not recorded whose cells these are; they may come from a transplant donor.

This clonotype was counted a few times. The V call is TRBV6-2 or TRBV6-3, the J call TRBJ2-3; TRBD2 matches 11 bases. Germline assignment: CDR1 MNHEY and CDR2 SVGEGT. V lost 2 bases and J lost 3; bases outside the gene matches: 1. This CDR3 region has 15 residues. The CDR3 loop is CASSYLAGGTDTQYF. CDR3 sequence (DNA): TGTGCCAGCAGTTACCTAGCGGGAGGAACAGATACGCAGTATTTT.

The chain employs TRBV29-1 and TRBJ1-3; D call uncertain. The CDR3 totals 13 residues. Trimming stripped 4 bases from V and 0 bases from J, with 7 bases between. The germline CDR1 and CDR2 sequences are SQVTM and ANQGSEA. The CDR3 here is CSVGPSSGNTIYF. CDR3 coding DNA: TGCAGCGTTGGGCCCAGCTCTGGAAACACCATATATTTT.

This chain links TRBV5-5 with TRBJ1-2; D not certain. Looked up from germline, CDR1 is SGHKS and CDR2 is YYEKEE (reference sequence). V was cut by 2 bases and J by 6 bases, with 14 bases left in between. This CDR3 is built from 14 residues. As DNA, the CDR3 is TGTGCCAGCAGCTTACCCCCTCTAGTCGATGGCTACACCTTC. It is translated as CASSLPPLVDGYTF.

DNA for the CDR3: TGTGCCAGCAGTTTAAGACTTGGGCTGAACACTGAAGCTTTCTTT. Its translation: CASSLRLGLNTEAFF. The chain employs TRBV27 and TRBJ1-1; D gene ambiguous. This CDR3 has 15 residues. V shed 2 bases and J shed 0 bases, with 10 bases lying between them. CDR1 is MNHEY and CDR2 is SMNVEV in the germline V gene (reference sequence).

This clonotype came up a few times. The chain has TRBV28 and TRBJ1-4; D gene ambiguous. Trimming removed 8 bases at V and 8 bases at J, with 6 bases between. The CDR3 contains 10 residues. Germline-derived CDR1 and CDR2 are MDHEN and SYDVKM. The CDR3 nucleotides are TGTGCCAGCGGTGGGGAAAAACTGTTTTTT. It yields the protein CASGGEKLFF.

This clonotype came up a few times. J is TRBJ1-1 and V is TRBV5-5; no firm D call. Germline CDR1 SGHKS, CDR2 YYEKEE (reference sequence). The CDR3 is 14 amino acids. Trimming removed 4 bases at V and 0 bases at J, with 10 bases between. The CDR3 reads CASSPIELNTEAFF. CDR3 nucleotides: TGTGCCAGCAGCCCAATTGAATTGAACACTGAAGCTTTCTTT.

A few counts support this clonotype. V gene TRBV4-3 combines with J gene TRBJ1-1; D remains unclear. The germline V and J ends were trimmed by 4 bases and 3 bases, with 9 bases remaining between them. The CDR3 totals 13 residues. Germline V gives CDR1 LGHNA, CDR2 YSLEER. The CDR3 spells CASSPRGYTEAFF. CDR3 nucleotide sequence: TGCGCCAGCAGCCCCCGAGGTTACACTGAAGCTTTCTTT.

This clonotype has only a few counts. The J gene is TRBJ2-1, the V gene TRBV6-5; 11 nucleotides align to TRBD2. This CDR3 region has 16 residues. From germline, CDR1 is MNHEY and CDR2 SVGAGI. Germline trimming cut 0 bases from V and 8 bases from J; bases unmatched to any gene: 6. CDR3 in amino acids: CASSYSTSGTRYEQFF. CDR3 sequence (DNA): TGTGCCAGCAGTTACTCGACTAGCGGGACGAGATATGAGCAGTTCTTC.

In DNA, the CDR3 is TGTGCCAGCAGTTTAGGTTGGGCCGGGGAGCTGTTTTTT. Protein product: CASSLGWAGELFF. J is TRBJ2-2 and V is TRBV28; no firm D call. Germline V CDR1 and CDR2: MDHEN, SYDVKM. The CDR3 sequence is 13 residues long. V shed 2 bases and J shed 6 bases, with 7 bases lying between them.

This clonotype occurred many times. The chain joins TRBV12-3 or TRBV12-4 to TRBJ2-7; maybe TRBD1 (5 bases). CDR3 size: 12 residues. The ends were cut back, 5 bases at V and 4 bases at J, with 9 bases in the middle. This chain's CDR3 is CASSPQGYEQYF. CDR3 in DNA: TGTGCCAGCAGTCCCCAGGGATACGAGCAGTACTTC.